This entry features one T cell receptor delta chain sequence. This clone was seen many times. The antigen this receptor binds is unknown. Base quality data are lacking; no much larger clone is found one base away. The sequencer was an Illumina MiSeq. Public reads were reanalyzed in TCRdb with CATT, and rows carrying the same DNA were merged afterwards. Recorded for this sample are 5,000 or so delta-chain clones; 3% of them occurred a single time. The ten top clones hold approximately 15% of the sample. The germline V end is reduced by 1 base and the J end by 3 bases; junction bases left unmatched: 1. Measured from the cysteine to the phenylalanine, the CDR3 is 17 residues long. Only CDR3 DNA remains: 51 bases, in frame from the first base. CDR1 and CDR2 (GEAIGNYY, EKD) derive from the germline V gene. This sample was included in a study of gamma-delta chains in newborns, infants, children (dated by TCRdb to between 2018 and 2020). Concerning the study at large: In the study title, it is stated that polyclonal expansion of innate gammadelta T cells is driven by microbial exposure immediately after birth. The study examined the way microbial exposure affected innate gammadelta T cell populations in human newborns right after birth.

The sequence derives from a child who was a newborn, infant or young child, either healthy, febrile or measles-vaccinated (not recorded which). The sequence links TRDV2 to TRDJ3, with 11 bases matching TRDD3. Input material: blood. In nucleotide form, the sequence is TGTGCCTGTGACACTACTGGGGGATACTGGGACACCCGACAGATGTTTTTC. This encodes CACDTTGGYWDTRQMFF.